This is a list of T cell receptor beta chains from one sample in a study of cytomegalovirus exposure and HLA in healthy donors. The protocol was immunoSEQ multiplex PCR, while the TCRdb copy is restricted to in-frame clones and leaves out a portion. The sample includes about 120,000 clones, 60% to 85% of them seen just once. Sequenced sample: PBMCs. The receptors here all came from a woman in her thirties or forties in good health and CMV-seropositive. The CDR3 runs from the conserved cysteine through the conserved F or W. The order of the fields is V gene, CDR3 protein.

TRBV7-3,CASSSPGLAIHEQFF
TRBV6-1,CASSESLTGPTSPLHF
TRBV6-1,CASTQESSTEAFF
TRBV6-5,CASRRDRGVNSPLHF
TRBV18,CASSPPGQGAPGYTF
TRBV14,CASSRSGGRGLNTEAFF
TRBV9,CASSVGLAGGLGGFGEQYF
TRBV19,CASSGRSLTGQLYGYTF
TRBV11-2,CASRFQGNTEAFF
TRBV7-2,CASSYEDRESDNEQFF
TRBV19,CASSHRSGPSTDTQYF
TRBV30,CAWSGGTSGTFRAKNIQYF
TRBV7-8,CASSLSRLAKNIQYF
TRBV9,CASSVEGGEAFF
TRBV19,CASSMIGQTLFNQPQHF
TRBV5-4,CASSFQGNTEAFF
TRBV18,CASSPKPGGSDEQYF
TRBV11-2,CASRRDRSYGYTF
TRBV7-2,CASSLTRRNEQFF
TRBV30,CAWSAAGGPNEQFF
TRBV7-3,CASSRDRGPVNEQFF
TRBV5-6,CASSHGYEQFF
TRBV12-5,CASGLSSPSSYNEQFF
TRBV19,CASSIVAGGNTGELFF
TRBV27,CASYSSYEQFF
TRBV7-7,CASSRDYYNEQFF
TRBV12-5,CASGLGTGGGYEQYF
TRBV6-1,CASNPEGQNNSPLHF
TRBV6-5,CASSRDREAEAFF
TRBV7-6,CASSLTPGLAGGGETQYF
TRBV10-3,CAISEEGAVTEAFF
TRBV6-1,CASSIQGALYEQYF
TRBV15,CATSSGTSGRRTGGELFF
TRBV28,CASTPRGNTIYF
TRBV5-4,CASSLVRGQNSPLHF
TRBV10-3,CAIRPGGLSSYEQYF
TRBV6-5,CASIGSGYEQYF
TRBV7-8,CASSLAPGRYNEQFF
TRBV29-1,CSVVGQGAHGYTF
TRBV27,CASSHGRGNYEQYF
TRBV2,CASSGQKTEKLFF
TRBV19,CASRQGQIVNYGYTF
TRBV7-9,CASSLGGQGAEAFF